This record concerns one T cell receptor (beta chain) sequence. Its antigen is not known. This sample was included in a study of CD8+CD57+ T cells in acquired aplastic anemia. Study-wide background: Sorted CD4+ plus CD8+ cells gave DNA averaging roughly 3.5 ug. Sequencing produced an average of about 10.8 million reads per healthy donor for CD4+ cells.

Findings and limits, study-wide: Patients and controls were found to share more than 25 CD8+ CDR3 sequences.

CDR3 size: 12 residues. The germline gives CDR1 ENHRY, CDR2 SYGVKD. Trimming left V 7 bases short and J 4 bases short, with 10 bases between. TCR beta VDJ and CDR3 were profiled, and genomic DNA was the template. TCRdb reprocessed the reads with MiXCR, giving one entry per CDR3 protein. This table holds 180,000 or so distinct CDR3 sequences, around half found once. This chain uses TRBV10-3 with TRBJ1-2; weak D call: TRBD1 (5 bases). Sequenced: sorted CD4+, CD8+, or CD8+CD57+ T cells (not recorded which) from PBMCs. This TCR was recovered from a human donor in good health. CDR3 protein: CAIKPGSYGYTF. CDR3 in DNA: TGTGCCATCAAGCCAGGGAGCTATGGCTACACCTTC.